This note documents a single TCR beta chain sequence. The antigen this receptor binds is unknown. Per-nucleotide qualities are absent, and no much larger clonotype sits a single base away. The cohort included about 30 patients with locally advanced or metastatic urothelial carcinoma who were treated at Memorial Sloan Kettering on a trial protocol. Peripheral blood mononuclear cells were collected pretreatment and during treatment, with between 1 and 8 total time points per patient. The Qiagen DNeasy Blood extraction kit was used to purify genomic DNA from total PBMCs and tumor samples. PBMCs were collected pretreatment and during treatment, and were isolated and stored as previously described. This entry is derived from a study of PD-L1 blockade in urothelial cancer (dated by TCRdb to 2015 to 2018). For the study in its entirety: All patients started therapy around 2014 and received atezolizumab 1,200 mg intravenously every 3 weeks. The study, an exploratory multi-omic analysis, examined somatic, immune and clinical correlates of response to PD-L1 blockade with atezolizumab in urothelial cancer. Nine patients reached durable clinical benefit, while 20 patients did not. Blood samples yielded a median of around 130,000 T cells and more than 80,000 unique TCRs, with median clonality roughly 0.084. Patients had an ECOG performance status of 0 or 1 and had received between 0 and 3 prior chemotherapy regimens. Twenty-five of 29 patients were males with bladder-origin urothelial cancer, and about 65% of the roughly 30 reported a prior smoking history. Pretreatment tumor samples, along with matched peripheral blood serially collected before and after atezolizumab treatment, were subjected to TCR sequencing. In the same patients, pretreatment tumors underwent whole exome sequencing and RNA sequencing in addition to TCR sequencing. Blood samples were analyzed 3 weeks after the start of treatment (second dose) and 6 weeks after the start of treatment. Around 29 patients had pretreatment blood TCR-seq, some 25 had at least one posttreatment blood collection, and some 25 had tumor TCR-seq. Progression-free survival longer than 6 months counted as durable clinical benefit, and TCR features were additionally tested against both progression-free and overall survival.

Results and caveats for the whole study, not just this receptor: Because of the small sample size (n ≈ 27) and the many exploratory analyses performed, the results are intended to be regarded as hypothesis-generating. Greater expansion of tumor-associated TCR clones in peripheral blood 3 weeks after the start of treatment was observed in patients with durable benefit (n ≈ 22, p = 0.022). A pretreatment peripheral blood TCR clonality below the median was linked to improved progression-free and overall survival.

From the cysteine up to the phenylalanine, the CDR3 has a length of 15 residues. The entry retains the CDR3 DNA only, 45 bases that are in frame from base 1. CDR1 and CDR2 were assigned from the germline V gene as SNHLY and FYNNEI. Relative to germline, V is missing 6 bases and J is missing 1 base, with 7 bases of the junction outside any gene match. Synthetic TCR analog templates were spiked into each PCR so that absolute template abundance could be estimated from read counts. Using the immunoSEQ assay, TCRbeta CDR3 regions were amplified from genomic DNA with bias-controlled V and J gene primers. Sequencing of rearranged TCRbeta segments was performed at approximately 20X coverage. Per the original workflow: Sequencing errors were corrected by clustering, and CDR3s were annotated against IMGT so that V, D and J genes could be assigned. Downstream analyses used only productive TCRbeta rearrangements, leaving out any out-of-frame or stop-codon sequences. Clonality was computed as one minus Shannon entropy normalized by the log of the number of unique productive sequences. Fisher's exact test with Benjamini-Hochberg correction, using a cutoff of adjusted p below 0.01, was how clones that differed between time points or between blood and tumor were identified. This immuneACCESS table, as held by TCRdb, lists in-frame sequences with V and J called but not all clones. Of the missing ones, under half trace to an unresolved V gene in checked studies; the others have no known cause. Clone size and V and J calls were adopted from that table, with D and trimming inferred from the DNA. The sample table shows 30,000 to 35,000 clones, and 65% to 90% are seen once. The ten largest account for around 30% of the sample.

The origin of this receptor is a man between 60 and 70 years old with urothelial cancer. The starting material was PBMCs, obtained around atezolizumab (anti-PD-L1) treatment. This sequence uses TRBV2 and TRBJ1-1, with 8 middle bases fitting TRBD1. The CDR3 in this case is CASRYRGLRNTEAFF. The nucleotides are TGTGCCAGCAGGTACAGGGGGTTACGGAACACTGAAGCTTTCTTT.